Reported below is one T cell receptor (beta chain). These data belong to a study of shared clonotypes between healthy human individuals. Generated by immunoSEQ multiplex PCR, the TCRdb table keeps only in-frame clones and is missing some. The sample shows 950,000 to 1,300,000 clones, 70% to 80% of them seen only once. Donors comprised only Caucasian adults living in Nashville, Tennessee. The study separated CD4+ cells into CD45RA+ naive and CD45RA-negative memory subsets. This CDR3 is built from 14 residues. Germline lookup yields CDR1 LNHNV and CDR2 YYDKDF (reference sequence). Trimming left V 3 bases short and J 0 bases short, with 6 bases between.

Input material: memory CD4+ T cells sorted from blood. Subset: CD45RA-negative fraction. This TCR derives from a man in his late teens or twenties in good health. J is TRBJ1-3 and V is TRBV15; D remains ambiguous. CDR3 in amino acids: CATSRESSGNTIYF. The CDR3 region has the DNA TGTGCCACCAGCAGGGAGAGCTCTGGAAACACCATATATTTT.